Listed here are 26 T cell receptor beta chains from one sample, sequenced in a study of regulatory T cells in long-lasting Graves disease. Time point meaning: newly diagnosed GD, antithyroid drugs for less than 3 months. After RNA was extracted from PBMCs, the TCR library was made from it. Arm-PCR of CDR3 regions and iRepertoire HTBI primers were used to build TCR beta libraries. TCRdb called the multiplex PCR reads again in MiXCR, with one record for every CDR3 protein. The sample includes around 400,000 distinct CDR3 sequences, 15% to 19% of them seen just once. Sample: peripheral blood mononuclear cells (PBMCs), taken at new diagnosis, from a patient treated with antithyroid drugs. These TCRs come from a female donor with Graves disease.

This clonotype was recorded a few times. V is TRBV12-3 or TRBV12-4 and J is TRBJ1-3; weak D call: TRBD1 (5 bases). Trimming took off 8 bases at V and 1 base at J, with 15 bases between the two ends. The CDR3 extends over 15 amino acids. In DNA, the CDR3 is TGTGCCAGCGGGGCCCTGGGGGAATCTGGAAACACCATATATTTT. This translates into CASGALGESGNTIYF.

This clonotype was observed at least ten times. This rearrangement joins TRBV6-1 to TRBJ1-4; D is ambiguous. Germline CDR1 MNHNS, CDR2 SASEGT. The V and J ends lost 1 base and 7 bases respectively, with 19 bases between them. This CDR3 region has 17 residues. The CDR3 DNA reads TGTGCCAGCAGTGAAGGCCGGGCGGGGAATTCGGGTGAAAAACTGTTTTTT. This gives the protein CASSEGRAGNSGEKLFF.

J is TRBJ1-5 and V is TRBV20-1; no definite D call. This CDR3 is built from 12 residues. With 3 bases removed from V and 2 bases from J, the gap between germline ends came to 5 bases. Looked up from germline, CDR1 is DFQATT and CDR2 is SNEGSKA (reference sequence). For the CDR3, the DNA is TGCAGTGCTAGTAACCGCAATCAGCCCCAGCATTTT. Translated, it gives CSASNRNQPQHF.

This clonotype was detected many times. The rearrangement uses TRBV24-1 and TRBJ2-1; D is perhaps TRBD2 (5 bases). Trimming removed 4 bases from V and 7 bases from J, with 16 bases in between. This CDR3 is 15 amino acids long. Germline CDR1 KGHDR, CDR2 SFDVKD. The CDR3 DNA reads as TGTGCCACCAGTGAGCAACGAACCGAGCGGAATGAGCAGTTCTTC. This sequence encodes CATSEQRTERNEQFF.

This clonotype appeared a few times. The chain employs TRBV19 and TRBJ1-2, with D maybe TRBD1 (5 bases). V lost 10 bases and J lost 6, with 15 bases in between. This CDR3 has 12 amino acids. Looked up from germline, CDR1 is LNHDA and CDR2 is SQIVND (reference sequence). Here the CDR3 reads CATEGFKDGYTF. The CDR3 DNA sequence: TGTGCCACCGAGGGGTTTAAGGATGGCTACACCTTC.

This clonotype was observed many times. This chain joins TRBV3-1 and TRBJ2-2; perhaps TRBD2 as D (6 bases). This CDR3 is 13 amino acids long. Germline CDR1 is LGHDT and CDR2 is YNNKEL (reference sequence). Trimming removed 3 bases from V and 6 bases from J, with 8 bases in between. DNA for the CDR3: TGTGCCAGCAGCCATGGCGGGGCCGGGGAGCTGTTTTTT. This gives the protein CASSHGGAGELFF.

This clonotype was counted only a few times. This chain uses TRBV28 with TRBJ2-7; 10 bases are a match to TRBD1. The germline gives CDR1 MDHEN, CDR2 SYDVKM. There are 14 residues in the CDR3. The ends lost 2 bases at V and 5 bases at J; junction bases unmatched: 3. As DNA, the CDR3 is TGTGCCAGCAGTTTACCGGGACAGGGGCACGAGCAGTACTTC. Translating it yields CASSLPGQGHEQYF.

This clonotype has at least ten counts. The chain carries TRBV30 and TRBJ2-7, with a tentative D call TRBD2 (6 bases). The DNA end is more similar to TRBJ2-1, so the J call may be wrong. The germline gives CDR1 GTSNPN, CDR2 SVGIG (reference sequence). This CDR3 has 13 residues. In DNA, the CDR3 is TGTGCCTGGAAAGTAATGGGACTCCGCCAACAGTTCTTC. It is translated as CAWKVMGLRQQFF.

This clonotype was recorded a few times. V usage is TRBV20-1 and J usage is TRBJ1-4, with 8 bases fitting TRBD1. Trimming removed 0 bases from V and 7 bases from J; junction bases left unmatched: 7. CDR3 size: 15 residues. Germline V gene lookup returns CDR1 DFQATT and CDR2 SNEGSKA (reference sequence). CDR3 protein: CSARDFQGASEKLFF. CDR3 DNA sequence: TGCAGTGCTAGAGATTTTCAGGGGGCTAGTGAAAAACTGTTTTTT.

This clonotype came up many times. The chain is built from TRBV11-2 and TRBJ1-3; D gene ambiguous. The V gene's germline CDR1 is SGHAT and CDR2 FQNNGV. With 5 bases removed from V and 0 bases from J, the gap between germline ends came to 8 bases. This CDR3 region has 14 residues. CDR3 amino acids: CASSAGLSGNTIYF. The CDR3 DNA reads as TGTGCCAGCAGCGCAGGCCTCTCTGGAAACACCATATATTTT.

This clonotype was observed at least ten times. This chain joins TRBV20-1 and TRBJ1-1; TRBD1 might be the D (5 bases). This CDR3 is built from 13 residues. The germline CDR1 and CDR2 sequences are DFQATT and SNEGSKA (reference sequence). Trimming removed 6 bases at V and 4 bases at J, with 15 bases between. This CDR3 reads CSAPRGGITEAFF. CDR3 nucleotide sequence: TGCAGTGCACCCCGGGGGGGGATCACTGAAGCTTTCTTT.

This clonotype was recorded at least ten times. The genes are TRBV6-2 or TRBV6-3 and TRBJ1-5, with 9 bases lining up with TRBD1. J was trimmed by 7 bases and V by 4 bases; bases with no gene match: 8. The CDR3 is 15 residues long. CDR1 is MNHEY, CDR2 SVGEGT, per germline. CDR3 DNA: TGTGCCAGCAGTTTAAGACAGGGGGACAGGCAGCCCCAGCATTTT. It specifies CASSLRQGDRQPQHF.

Concerning this clonotype itself: A much larger clone lies a single base off, so this may be a read error. The CDR3 ends on some other residue instead of the conserved phenylalanine or tryptophan, so this is likely a read error. The chain joins TRBV9 to TRBJ2-7; TRBD2 agrees at 7 bases. Trimming at V came to 0 bases and at J to 0 bases, leaving 6 bases not matched to a gene. Germline values: CDR1 SGDLS, CDR2 YYNGEE. The CDR3 has 16 residues. CDR3 amino acids: CASSVGPSGTSYEQYL. CDR3 DNA: TGTGCCAGCAGCGTAGGGCCGAGCGGGACCTCCTACGAGCAGTACCTC.

The table lists this clonotype with many counts. This chain uses TRBV12-3 or TRBV12-4 with TRBJ1-5; D uncertain. The CDR3 loop spans 16 amino acids. Between the trimmed V and J ends, which lost 6 bases and 3 bases, there was a span of 18 bases. The CDR3 spells CASSAPGPQNNQPQHF. The CDR3 region has the DNA TGTGCCAGCAGCGCCCCCGGGCCCCAAAACAATCAGCCCCAGCATTTT.

CDR3: CATSRGMRTGQGPYGYTF. DNA for the CDR3: TGTGCCACCAGCAGAGGTATGAGAACGGGGCAGGGCCCCTATGGCTACACCTTC. The chain recombines TRBV15 with TRBJ1-2; weak D call: TRBD1 (5 bases). This CDR3 spans 18 amino acids. V gave up 1 base and J gave up 4 bases, with 22 bases separating them. Looked up from germline, CDR1 is LNHNV and CDR2 is YYDKDF (reference sequence).

This clonotype was observed at least ten times. The J gene is TRBJ2-3, the V gene TRBV7-9; no reliable D call. CDR3 length: 14 amino acids. The V end was cut by 3 bases, the J end by 4 bases, with 11 bases between. CDR1 is SEHNR, CDR2 FQNEAQ, per germline (reference sequence). The CDR3 bases are TGTGCCAGCAGCTTTTCATCGGCAGCAGATACGCAGTATTTT. Encoded protein: CASSFSSAADTQYF.

This clonotype was counted between two and nine times. The chain has TRBV7-9 and TRBJ2-7, with D tentatively TRBD1 (6 bases). There are 15 residues in the CDR3. Trimming pared 5 bases from V and 5 bases from J, leaving 19 bases between. Germline values: CDR1 SEHNR, CDR2 FQNEAQ (reference sequence). CDR3 bases: TGTGCCAGCAGCCTGACAGGTTCCCTCTGGGACGAGCAGTACTTC. Protein sequence: CASSLTGSLWDEQYF.

The chain links TRBV10-3 to TRBJ1-1; D unclear. The CDR3 sequence is 16 residues long. Germline V gives CDR1 ENHRY, CDR2 SYGVKD. The V gene lost 0 bases and the J gene lost 8 bases, with 19 bases spanning the gap. The CDR3 coding sequence is TGTGCCATCAGTGAGTCGAGTGGGAGGGCCGCCTCGGAAGCTTTCTTT. Translating it yields CAISESSGRAASEAFF.

In its sample, this clonotype was seen many times. This sequence joins TRBV6-1 and TRBJ1-1, with 8 bases matching TRBD1. The CDR3 extends over 12 amino acids. Germline V gene sequence: CDR1 MNHNS, CDR2 SASEGT. V lost 10 bases, J lost 4 bases, and 5 bases stayed unmatched. CDR3 residues: CATTDRVTEAFF. As DNA, the CDR3 is TGTGCCACTACGGACAGGGTCACTGAAGCTTTCTTT.

In its sample, this clonotype was seen many times. V usage is TRBV7-3 and J usage is TRBJ2-5; 7 nucleotides line up with TRBD1. The CDR3 is made up of 14 amino acids. V lost 5 bases to trimming and J lost 5 bases; unmatched junction nucleotides: 8. Germline V CDR1 and CDR2: SGHTA, FQGTGA. CDR3 loop: CASSPQGSGETQYF. CDR3 nucleotides: TGTGCCAGCAGCCCACAGGGGTCCGGGGAGACCCAGTACTTC.

This clonotype has more than one count but fewer than ten. The genes are TRBV19 and TRBJ2-3, with 8 bases lining up with TRBD1. Germline assignment: CDR1 LNHDA and CDR2 SQIVND (reference sequence). The CDR3 sequence is 18 residues long. V shed 3 bases, J shed 6 bases, and the junction held 17 bases outside the gene matches. In DNA, the CDR3 is TGTGCCAGTAGTATCAAGTCGACAGGGGAGAACCCAGGTGATACGCAGTATTTT. Its translation is CASSIKSTGENPGDTQYF.

The chain joins TRBV9 to TRBJ1-4; the D is unclear. This CDR3 comprises 12 residues. Germline CDR1 is SGDLS and CDR2 is YYNGEE. V lost 3 bases and J lost 9, with 9 bases in between. For the CDR3, the DNA is TGTGCCAGCAGCGATCACCCCAAAAAACTGTTTTTT. Encoded protein: CASSDHPKKLFF.

Turning to this clonotype: A read error may explain this, as a much larger clone is one base away. V and J are TRBV7-2 and TRBJ2-2; D is uncertain. The CDR3 totals 14 residues. Germline V gives CDR1 SGHTA, CDR2 FQGNSA. Here the CDR3 reads CASNLAINTGELFF. The CDR3 coding sequence is TGTGCCAGCAACTTAGCTATAAACACCGGGGAGCTGTTTTTT.

This clonotype was found many times. Here the CDR3 DNA reads TGTGCCAGCAGTTTGGCGGACAGGGCCCAGCCCCAGCATTTT. Residues: CASSLADRAQPQHF. This chain links TRBV12-3 or TRBV12-4 with TRBJ1-5; 8 bases agree with TRBD1. V shed 3 bases, J shed 7 bases, and the junction held 5 bases outside the gene matches. The CDR3 consists of 14 residues.

This clonotype has a count of ten or more. The chain joins TRBV2 to TRBJ1-5; D unclear. Per the germline V gene, CDR1 is SNHLY and CDR2 is FYNNEI. The CDR3 covers 13 residues. V was clipped by 4 bases and J by 7 bases, with 11 bases between them. The CDR3 loop is CASSGPPGQPQHF. In nucleotides, the CDR3 is TGTGCCAGCAGTGGACCTCCAGGACAGCCCCAGCATTTT.

The table lists this clonotype with many counts. This sequence joins TRBV5-1 and TRBJ1-1, with D hard to call. The V end was cut by 7 bases, the J end by 3 bases, with 7 bases between. From germline, CDR1 is SGHRS and CDR2 YFSETQ. CDR3 length: 11 residues. CDR3 nucleotides: TGCGCCAGCCTCTCGGACACTGAAGCTTTCTTT. It yields the protein CASLSDTEAFF.